A selection of T cell receptor beta chains follows, all from one sample in a study of blood T cell repertoires in COVID-19. The protocol was immunoSEQ multiplex PCR, while the TCRdb copy is restricted to in-frame clones and leaves out a portion. Of a few hundred thousand clones in the sample, more than 85% are singletons; the top ten hold over 0.7%. The source material was PBMCs or T cells enriched from blood (not recorded which). The receptors come from a woman in her thirties or forties who had been exposed to COVID-19. The CDR3 runs from the conserved cysteine through the conserved F or W. The D gene is left open where the match is weak.

DNA: TGTGCCAGCAGCTTCGGCAGGGAACGCTCTGAGCAGTTCTTC; CDR3: CASSFGRERSEQFF; J: TRBJ2-1; D: -; V: TRBV11-3
DNA: TGTGCCAGCAGTTACGAGCGCGGGGGGTGGGACGAGCAGTACTTC; CDR3: CASSYERGGWDEQYF; J: TRBJ2-7; D: TRBD2; V: TRBV6-2/TRBV6-3
DNA: TGTGCCAGCAGCTTCGAAGGACTTAATGAAAAACTGTTTTTT; CDR3: CASSFEGLNEKLFF; J: TRBJ1-4; D: -; V: TRBV7-9
DNA: TGTGCCAGCAATCGGGGTTATAGTGAAAAACTGTTTTTT; CDR3: CASNRGYSEKLFF; J: TRBJ1-4; D: -; V: TRBV25-1
DNA: TGTGCCAGCTGGGGGACAGTCTATGGCTACACCTTC; CDR3: CASWGTVYGYTF; J: TRBJ1-2; D: TRBD1; V: TRBV6-5
DNA: TGCGCCAGCAGCCAAGATCTGGCTGTAAACACCGGGGAGCTGTTTTTT; CDR3: CASSQDLAVNTGELFF; J: TRBJ2-2; D: -; V: TRBV4-3
DNA: TGTGCCAGCAGGGATACAGGGGGTGGAAACACCATATATTTT; CDR3: CASRDTGGGNTIYF; J: TRBJ1-3; D: TRBD1; V: TRBV3-1/TRBV3-2
DNA: TGCAGCGCCGGGACAGGGGAAGAGCAGTACTTC; CDR3: CSAGTGEEQYF; J: TRBJ2-7; D: TRBD1; V: TRBV29-1
DNA: TGTGCCAGCAGTTTACGGGGAGTCGCCTACGAGCAGTACTTC; CDR3: CASSLRGVAYEQYF; J: TRBJ2-7; D: -; V: TRBV27
DNA: TGTGCCAGCTCAAGAACAGGGGGCGATCAGCCCCAGCATTTT; CDR3: CASSRTGGDQPQHF; J: TRBJ1-5; D: TRBD1; V: TRBV18
DNA: TGTGCCAGCAGCTTAGGAGAACAGGGCCGTGGGGCGCCCCAGCATTTT; CDR3: CASSLGEQGRGAPQHF; J: TRBJ1-5; D: -; V: TRBV13
DNA: TGTGCCAGCAGCCAAGATAGGACAAGGATATCCCGGGAGCTGTTTTTT; CDR3: CASSQDRTRISRELFF; J: TRBJ2-2; D: -; V: TRBV4-2
DNA: TGTGCCAGCAGTGGTTACTACGAGCAGTACTTC; CDR3: CASSGYYEQYF; J: TRBJ2-7; D: -; V: TRBV25-1